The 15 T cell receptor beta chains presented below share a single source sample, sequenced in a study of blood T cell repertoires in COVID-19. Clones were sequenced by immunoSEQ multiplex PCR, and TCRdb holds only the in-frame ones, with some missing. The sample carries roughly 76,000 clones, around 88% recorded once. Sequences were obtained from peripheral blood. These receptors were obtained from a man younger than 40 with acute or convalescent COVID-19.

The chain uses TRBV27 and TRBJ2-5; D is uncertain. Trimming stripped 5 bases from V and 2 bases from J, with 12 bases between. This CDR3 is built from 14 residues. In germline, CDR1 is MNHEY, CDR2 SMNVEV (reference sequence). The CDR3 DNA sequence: TGTGCCAGCAGTCAGTCAGAACCTCAAGAGACCCAGTACTTC. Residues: CASSQSEPQETQYF.

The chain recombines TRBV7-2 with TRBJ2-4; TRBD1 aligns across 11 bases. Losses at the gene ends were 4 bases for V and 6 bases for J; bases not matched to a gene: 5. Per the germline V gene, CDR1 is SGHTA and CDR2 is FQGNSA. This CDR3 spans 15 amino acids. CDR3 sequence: CASSSGTGGINIQYF. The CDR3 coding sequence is TGTGCCAGCAGCTCCGGGACAGGGGGAATAAACATTCAGTACTTC.

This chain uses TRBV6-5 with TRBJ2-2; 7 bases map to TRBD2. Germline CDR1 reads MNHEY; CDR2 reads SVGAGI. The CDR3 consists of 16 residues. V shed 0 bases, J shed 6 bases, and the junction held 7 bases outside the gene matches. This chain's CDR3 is CASSYSGGTTAGELFF. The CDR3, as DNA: TGTGCCAGCAGTTACTCGGGCGGGACTACGGCCGGGGAGCTGTTTTTT.

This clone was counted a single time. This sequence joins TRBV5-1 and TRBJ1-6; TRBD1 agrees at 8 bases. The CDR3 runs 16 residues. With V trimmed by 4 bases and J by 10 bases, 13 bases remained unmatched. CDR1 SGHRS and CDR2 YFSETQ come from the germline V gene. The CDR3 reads CASSPTRTGIHSPLHF. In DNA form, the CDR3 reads TGCGCCAGCAGCCCCACCCGGACAGGGATTCACTCACCCCTCCACTTT.

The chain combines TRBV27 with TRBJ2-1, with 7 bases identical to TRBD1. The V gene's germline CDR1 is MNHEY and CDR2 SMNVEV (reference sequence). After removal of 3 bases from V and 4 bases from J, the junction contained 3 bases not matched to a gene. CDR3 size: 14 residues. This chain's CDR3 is CASSFGDRYNEQFF. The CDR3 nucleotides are TGTGCCAGCAGTTTTGGGGACAGATACAATGAGCAGTTCTTC.

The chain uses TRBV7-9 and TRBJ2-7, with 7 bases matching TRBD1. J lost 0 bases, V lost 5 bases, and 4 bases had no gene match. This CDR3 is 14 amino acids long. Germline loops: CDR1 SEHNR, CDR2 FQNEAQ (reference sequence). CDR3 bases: TGTGCCAGCAGCGGACGGGACAGCTCCTACGAGCAGTACTTC. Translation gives CASSGRDSSYEQYF. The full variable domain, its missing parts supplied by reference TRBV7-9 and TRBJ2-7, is DTGVSQNPRHKITKRGQNVTFRCDPISEHNRLYWYRQTLGQGPEFLTYFQNEAQLEKSRLLSDRFSAERPKGSFSTLEIQRTEQGDSAMYLCASSGRDSSYEQYFGPGTRLTVT.

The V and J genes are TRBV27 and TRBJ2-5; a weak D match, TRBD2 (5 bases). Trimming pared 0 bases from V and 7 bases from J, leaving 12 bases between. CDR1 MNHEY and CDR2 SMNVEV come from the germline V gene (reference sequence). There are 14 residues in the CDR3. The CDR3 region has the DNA TGTGCCAGCAGTTTATCCAATCTAGCCCGGACCCAGTACTTC. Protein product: CASSLSNLARTQYF.

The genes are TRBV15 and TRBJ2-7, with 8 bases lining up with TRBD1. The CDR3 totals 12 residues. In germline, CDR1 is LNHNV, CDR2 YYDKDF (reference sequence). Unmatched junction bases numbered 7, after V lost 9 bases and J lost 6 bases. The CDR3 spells CATGQGAFEQYF. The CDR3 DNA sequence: TGTGCCACTGGCCAGGGGGCTTTCGAGCAGTACTTC.

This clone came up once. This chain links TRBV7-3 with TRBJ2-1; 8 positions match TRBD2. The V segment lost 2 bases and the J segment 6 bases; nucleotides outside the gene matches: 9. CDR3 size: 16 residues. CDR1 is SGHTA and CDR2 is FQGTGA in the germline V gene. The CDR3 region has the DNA TGTGCCAGCAGCTTATCGGGACTAGGGCAATCCAATGAGCAGTTCTTC. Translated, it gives CASSLSGLGQSNEQFF.

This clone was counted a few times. The CDR3 coding sequence is TGTGCCAGCAGCAGATCAGGGACAGGGTCAGGCGAGCAGTACTTC. It is translated as CASSRSGTGSGEQYF. V is TRBV21-1 and J is TRBJ2-7; the tabulated D call, TRBD1, remains unverified against the DNA. TRBV21-1 is shown as a pseudogene. The CDR3 has 15 residues.

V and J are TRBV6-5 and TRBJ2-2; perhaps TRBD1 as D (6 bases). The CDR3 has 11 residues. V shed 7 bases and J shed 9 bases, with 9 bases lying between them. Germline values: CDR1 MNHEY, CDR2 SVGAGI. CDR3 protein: CASNRAWELFF. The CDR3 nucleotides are TGTGCCAGCAACAGGGCGTGGGAGCTGTTTTTT.

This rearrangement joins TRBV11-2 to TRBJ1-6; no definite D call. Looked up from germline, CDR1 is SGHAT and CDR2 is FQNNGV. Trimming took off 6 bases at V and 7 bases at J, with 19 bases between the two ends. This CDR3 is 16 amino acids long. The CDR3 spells CASRMAGVRRNSPLHF. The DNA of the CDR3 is TGTGCCAGCAGGATGGCCGGGGTGAGGAGAAATTCACCCCTCCACTTT.

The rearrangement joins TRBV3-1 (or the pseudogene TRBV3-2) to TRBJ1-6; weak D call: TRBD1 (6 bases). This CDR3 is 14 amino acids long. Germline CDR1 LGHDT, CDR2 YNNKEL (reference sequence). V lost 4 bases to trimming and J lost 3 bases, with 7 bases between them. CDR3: CASSRTDYNSPLHF. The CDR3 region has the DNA TGTGCCAGCAGCCGGACAGACTATAATTCACCCCTCCACTTT.

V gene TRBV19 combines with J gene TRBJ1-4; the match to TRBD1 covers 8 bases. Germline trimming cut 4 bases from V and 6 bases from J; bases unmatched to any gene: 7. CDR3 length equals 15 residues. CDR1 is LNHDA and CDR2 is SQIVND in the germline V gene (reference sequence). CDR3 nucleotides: TGTGCCAGTAGTACAGGGGGCGCCCCGTATGAAAAACTGTTTTTT. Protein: CASSTGGAPYEKLFF.

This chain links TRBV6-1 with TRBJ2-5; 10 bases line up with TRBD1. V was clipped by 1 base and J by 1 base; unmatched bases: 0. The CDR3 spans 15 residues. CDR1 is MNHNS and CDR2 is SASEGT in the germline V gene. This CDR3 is CASSEGTGGQETQYF. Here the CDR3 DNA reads TGTGCCAGCAGTGAAGGGACAGGGGGCCAAGAGACCCAGTACTTC.